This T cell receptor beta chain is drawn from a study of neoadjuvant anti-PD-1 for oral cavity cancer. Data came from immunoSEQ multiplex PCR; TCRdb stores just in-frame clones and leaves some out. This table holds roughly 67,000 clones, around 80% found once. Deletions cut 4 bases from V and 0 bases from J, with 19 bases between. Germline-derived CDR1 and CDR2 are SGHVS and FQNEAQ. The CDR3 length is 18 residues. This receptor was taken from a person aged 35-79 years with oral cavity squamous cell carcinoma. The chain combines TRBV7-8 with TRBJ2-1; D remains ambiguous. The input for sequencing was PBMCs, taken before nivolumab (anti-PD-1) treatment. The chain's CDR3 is CASSSLRLASGSYNEQFF. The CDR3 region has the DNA TGTGCCAGCAGCTCTCTGAGACTCGCTTCAGGCTCCTACAATGAGCAGTTCTTC.